The 9 T cell receptor beta chains given below trace back to one sample, sequenced in a study of blood T cell repertoires in COVID-19. Only in-frame clones appear in the TCRdb table, and some are missing; sequencing was by immunoSEQ multiplex PCR. This sample carries almost 55,000 clones, over 70% of them seen once, and the ten largest clones take about 3%. Material for sequencing was peripheral blood. Every receptor here comes from a human donor in a cohort sampled during active COVID-19.

This chain links TRBV10-3 with TRBJ2-7; 7 nucleotides agree with TRBD2. With V trimmed by 8 bases and J by 3 bases, 10 bases remained unmatched. Germline V gene lookup returns CDR1 ENHRY and CDR2 SYGVKD. The CDR3 sequence is 14 residues long. This CDR3 is CAIAASGRVYEQYF. The CDR3 nucleotides read TGTGCCATCGCCGCTAGCGGACGGGTCTACGAGCAGTACTTC.

The chain uses TRBV7-2 and TRBJ2-1; 13 nucleotides line up with TRBD2. CDR3 length: 19 amino acids. Germline V gene sequence: CDR1 SGHTA, CDR2 FQGNSA. V lost 4 bases and J lost 6; bases outside the gene matches: 15. In DNA form, the CDR3 reads TGTGCCAGCAGCTCAGGGCGTGGTGGACTAGCGGGAGCCGCCAATGAGCAGTTCTTC. It codes for CASSSGRGGLAGAANEQFF.

The table lists this clone with a count of one. The V gene is TRBV7-8, the J gene TRBJ2-4; 10 nucleotides match TRBD1. Germline assignment: CDR1 SGHVS and CDR2 FQNEAQ. Unmatched junction bases numbered 3, after V lost 1 base and J lost 6 bases. The CDR3 totals 15 residues. DNA for the CDR3: TGTGCCAGCAGCTTAGAAGGGGACAGGGGAAACATTCAGTACTTC. It codes for CASSLEGDRGNIQYF. Drawing the rest from reference TRBV7-8 and TRBJ2-4, the complete variable domain is GAGVSQSPRYKVAKRGQDVALRCDPISGHVSLFWYQQALGQGPEFLTYFQNEAQLDKSGLPSDRFFAERPEGSVSTLKIQRTQQEDSAVYLCASSLEGDRGNIQYFGAGTRLSVL.

The chain employs TRBV18 and TRBJ2-5; TRBD1 is a possible D gene (6 bases). Germline V lookup: CDR1 KGHSH, CDR2 LQKENI. CDR3 length: 19 amino acids. With 3 bases removed from V and 4 bases from J, the gap between germline ends came to 27 bases. For the CDR3, the DNA is TGTGCCAGCTCACCTTCCGGGACACTCAACCTCGCTGGTCGAGAGACCCAGTACTTC. Its protein product is CASSPSGTLNLAGRETQYF.

The chain carries TRBV7-2 and TRBJ2-7, with D perhaps TRBD2 (5 bases). The germline V gene has CDR1 SGHTA and CDR2 FQGNSA. The CDR3 is 12 residues long. V lost 4 bases and J lost 3, with 7 bases in between. The CDR3 DNA reads as TGTGCCAGCAGCTCGGACTTCTACGAGCAGTACTTC. It is translated as CASSSDFYEQYF.

This chain uses TRBV30 with TRBJ2-3; 8 bases align to TRBD2. The V gene's germline CDR1 is GTSNPN and CDR2 SVGIG (reference sequence). The trim removed 0 bases at V and 6 bases at J, leaving 5 bases unmatched. The CDR3 consists of 14 residues. The CDR3 protein is CAWSVLEREDTQYF. For the CDR3, the DNA is TGTGCCTGGAGTGTACTGGAGCGGGAGGATACGCAGTATTTT.

DNA of the CDR3: TGTGCCAGCAGATTGGACTGGGGGGGAAATCAGCCCCAGCATTTT. Amino acids: CASRLDWGGNQPQHF. J is TRBJ1-5 and V is TRBV6-5, with a possible D match to TRBD1 (5 bases). This CDR3 comprises 15 residues. The V and J ends lost 6 bases and 4 bases respectively, with 16 bases between them. Per the germline V gene, CDR1 is MNHEY and CDR2 is SVGAGI.

In DNA, the CDR3 is TGTGCCAGCACCCGGGACAGGGGTCCCGGGGAGCTGTTTTTT. Encoded protein: CASTRDRGPGELFF. This chain uses TRBV6-5 with TRBJ2-2, with 10 bases matching TRBD1. CDR3 length: 14 amino acids. Trimming took 7 bases from V and 6 from J; bases not matched to a gene: 5. Germline V gene sequence: CDR1 MNHEY, CDR2 SVGAGI.

The rearrangement links TRBV11-3 to TRBJ2-7; 7 nucleotides agree with TRBD1. Germline CDR1 SGHNT, CDR2 YENEEA. The CDR3 is 13 amino acids. J gave up 4 bases and V 5 bases, and 5 bases lay outside the gene matches. Here the CDR3 DNA reads TGTGCCAGCAGCCCCGGGACAGCGTACGAGCAGTACTTC. It is translated as CASSPGTAYEQYF.